One sample yielded the 9 T cell receptor beta chains listed below, sequenced in a study of cytomegalovirus exposure and HLA in healthy donors listed by TCRdb under 2017. The method was the immunoSEQ multiplex PCR assay. For the multiplex PCR, a mixture combining 60 forward primers for TCR Vbeta segments and 13 reverse primers for TCR Jbeta segments was used. Not all clones reach the TCRdb copy of this immuneACCESS table, which keeps in-frame sequences only. Checked studies attribute under half of the gap to unresolved V genes and leave the rest unexplained. The sample yields 200,000 to 250,000 clones; 60% to 80% were counted once. About 2.8% of the sample goes to the ten largest clones. Specimen: PBMCs. These receptors were collected from a woman in her 30s in good health and CMV-seronegative.

This chain joins TRBV5-4 and TRBJ1-1; D call uncertain. Between the trimmed V and J ends, which lost 6 bases and 1 base, there was a span of 7 bases. Germline lookup yields CDR1 SGHNT and CDR2 YYREEE (reference sequence). CDR3 length equals 12 residues. Here the CDR3 DNA reads TGTGCCAGCACCCGGGGGAACACTGAAGCTTTCTTT. Protein sequence: CASTRGNTEAFF.

This chain's CDR3 is CASSLKGQNYGYTF. CDR3 sequence (DNA): TGTGCCAGCAGCTTAAAAGGACAGAACTATGGCTACACCTTC. J is TRBJ1-2 and V is TRBV5-6, with a possible D match to TRBD1 (6 bases). CDR3 size: 14 residues. Germline values: CDR1 SGHDT, CDR2 YYEEEE. Trimming stripped 2 bases from V and 2 bases from J, with 10 bases between.

The CDR3 loop reads CASSLTPSGNTIYF. In DNA, the CDR3 is TGTGCCAGCAGCTTAACACCCTCTGGAAACACCATATATTTT. V is TRBV11-2 and J is TRBJ1-3; D remains unclear. Trimming left V 2 bases short and J 0 bases short, with 5 bases between. This CDR3 spans 14 amino acids. The germline gives CDR1 SGHAT, CDR2 FQNNGV.

This sequence joins TRBV5-4 and TRBJ2-1, with D unclear. Germline loops: CDR1 SGHNT, CDR2 YYREEE (reference sequence). With 0 bases removed from V and 6 bases from J, the gap between germline ends came to 4 bases. CDR3 length: 12 amino acids. The CDR3 loop reads CASSLGSNEQFF. The CDR3, as DNA: TGTGCCAGCAGCTTGGGCAGCAATGAGCAGTTCTTC.

J is TRBJ1-6 and V is TRBV5-1, with D possibly being TRBD1 (6 bases). Germline loops: CDR1 SGHRS, CDR2 YFSETQ. Trimming removed 2 bases from V and 9 bases from J, with 12 bases in between. The length of the CDR3 is 14 residues. Here the CDR3 DNA reads TGCGCCAGCAGCTTAGGGGGGGGAACTTCACCCCTCCACTTT. Residues: CASSLGGGTSPLHF.

The chain is built from TRBV30 and TRBJ1-4; TRBD1 aligns across 8 bases. The V and J ends lost 4 bases and 4 bases, in that order; junction bases with no gene match: 5. Germline lookup yields CDR1 GTSNPN and CDR2 SVGIG (reference sequence). The CDR3 length is 14 residues. CDR3 protein: CAWTRTGINEKLFF. As DNA, the CDR3 is TGTGCCTGGACTAGGACAGGGATTAATGAAAAACTGTTTTTT.

Points on this clone: The junction shows a germline mismatch at one end, possibly a read error. The gene calls are TRBV6-1 and TRBJ1-2; D gene ambiguous. The V gene's germline CDR1 is MNHNS and CDR2 SASEGT. The CDR3 is 14 amino acids. As DNA, the CDR3 is TGTGCCAGCACTGGGAGGCAGACTGGCTATGGCTACATCTTC. Protein sequence: CASTGRQTGYGYIF.

The chain couples TRBV9 to TRBJ1-5; tentatively, D is TRBD1 (5 bases). The germline gives CDR1 SGDLS, CDR2 YYNGEE. This CDR3 has 14 amino acids. The V gene lost 4 bases and the J gene lost 3 bases, with 11 bases spanning the gap. CDR3 DNA: TGTGCCAGCAGCCCTGGGGCAGTCAATCAGCCCCAGCATTTT. This codes for CASSPGAVNQPQHF.

J is TRBJ2-5 and V is TRBV6-1; 7 bases align to TRBD2. TRBJ2-7 explains the end of the DNA better; the J call may be wrong. Germline assignment: CDR1 MNHNS and CDR2 SASEGT. The CDR3 is 12 residues long. As DNA, the CDR3 is TGTGCCAGCAAAACGGGAGGCCACGAGCAGTACTTC. Its translation is CASKTGGHEQYF.